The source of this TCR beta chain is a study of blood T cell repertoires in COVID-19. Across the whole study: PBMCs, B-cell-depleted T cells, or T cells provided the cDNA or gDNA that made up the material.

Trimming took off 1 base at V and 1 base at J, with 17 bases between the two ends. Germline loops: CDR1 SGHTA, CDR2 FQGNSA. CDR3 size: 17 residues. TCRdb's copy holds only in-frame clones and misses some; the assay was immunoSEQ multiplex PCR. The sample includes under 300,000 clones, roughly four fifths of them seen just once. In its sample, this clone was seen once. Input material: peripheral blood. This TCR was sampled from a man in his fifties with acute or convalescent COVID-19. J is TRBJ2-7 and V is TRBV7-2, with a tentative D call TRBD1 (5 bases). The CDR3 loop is CASSLGSQTALSYEQYF. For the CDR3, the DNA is TGTGCCAGCAGCTTAGGAAGCCAGACAGCGCTATCCTACGAGCAGTACTTC. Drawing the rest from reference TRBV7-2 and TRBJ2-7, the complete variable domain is GAGVSQSPSNKVTEKGKDVELRCDPISGHTALYWYRQSLGQGLEFLIYFQGNSAPDKSGLPSDRFSAERTGGSVSTLTIQRTQQEDSAVYLCASSLGSQTALSYEQYFGPGTRLTVT.